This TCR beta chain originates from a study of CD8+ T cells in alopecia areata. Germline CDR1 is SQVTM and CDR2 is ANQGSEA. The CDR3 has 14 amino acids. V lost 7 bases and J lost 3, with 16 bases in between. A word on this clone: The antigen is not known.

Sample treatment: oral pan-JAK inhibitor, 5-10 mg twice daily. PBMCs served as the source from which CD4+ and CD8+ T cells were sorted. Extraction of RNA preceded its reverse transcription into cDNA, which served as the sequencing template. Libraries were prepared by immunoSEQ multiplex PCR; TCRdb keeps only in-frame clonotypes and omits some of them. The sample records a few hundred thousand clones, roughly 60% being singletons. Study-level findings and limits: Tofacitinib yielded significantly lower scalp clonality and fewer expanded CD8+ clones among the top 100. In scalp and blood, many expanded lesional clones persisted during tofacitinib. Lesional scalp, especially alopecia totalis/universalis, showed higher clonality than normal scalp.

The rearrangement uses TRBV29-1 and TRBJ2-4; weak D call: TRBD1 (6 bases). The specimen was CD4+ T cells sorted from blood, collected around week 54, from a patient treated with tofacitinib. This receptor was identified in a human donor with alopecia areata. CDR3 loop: CSARQARGKNIQYF. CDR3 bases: TGCAGCGCAAGACAGGCCAGAGGCAAAAACATTCAGTACTTC.